This TCR beta chain was found in a study of shared clonotypes between healthy human individuals. V dropped 4 bases and J dropped 6 bases, with 15 bases sitting between them. The CDR3 covers 15 residues. CDR1 and CDR2 (germline): SGHTA, FQGTGA. How the authors handled the data: Filtering differed since immunoSEQ provided only junctions, with no quality scores. The method was immunoSEQ multiplex PCR; TCRdb's version includes in-frame clones alone and lacks a portion of them. V, J and clone size are taken as reported in that table, and D and trimming were inferred from the DNA itself. This table holds 2.3 million or so clones, approximately 95% found once. Healthy HIV-negative adults with no recent acute infections or vaccinations were recruited as donors. Into CD45RA+ naive and CD45RA-negative memory subsets, the CD4+ cells were split.

The sample comprised naive CD4+ T cells from PBMCs. The subset: CD45RA+ positively selected. This receptor was identified in a man aged 18 to 30 in good health. Some clones in this sample may be carry-over from other donors' samples. This sequence joins TRBV7-3 and TRBJ2-2; a weak D match, TRBD2 (6 bases). As DNA, the CDR3 is TGTGCCAGCAGCTCGGAGGGCCGAGGCGCCGGGGAGCTGTTTTTT. This gives the protein CASSSEGRGAGELFF. The full variable domain, its missing parts supplied by reference TRBV7-3 and TRBJ2-2, is GAGVSQTPSNKVTEKGKYVELRCDPISGHTALYWYRQSLGQGPEFLIYFQGTGAADDSGLPNDRFFAVRPEGSVSTLKIQRTERGDSAVYLCASSSEGRGAGELFFGEGSRLTVL.